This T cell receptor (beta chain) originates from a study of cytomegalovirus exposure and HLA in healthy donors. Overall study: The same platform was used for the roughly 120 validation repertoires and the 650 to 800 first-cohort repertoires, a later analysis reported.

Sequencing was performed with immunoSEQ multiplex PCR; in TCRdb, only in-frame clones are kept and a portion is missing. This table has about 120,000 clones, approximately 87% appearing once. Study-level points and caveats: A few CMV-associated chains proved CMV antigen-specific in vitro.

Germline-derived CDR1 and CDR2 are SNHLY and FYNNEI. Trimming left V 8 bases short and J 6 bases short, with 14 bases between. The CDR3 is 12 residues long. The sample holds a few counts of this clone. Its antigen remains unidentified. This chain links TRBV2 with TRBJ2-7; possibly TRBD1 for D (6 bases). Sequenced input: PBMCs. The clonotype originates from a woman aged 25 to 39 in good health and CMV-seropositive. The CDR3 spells CASQVDRTEQYF. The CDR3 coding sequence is TGTGCCAGCCAAGTCGACAGGACCGAGCAGTACTTC. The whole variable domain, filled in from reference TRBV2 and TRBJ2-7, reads EPEVTQTPSHQVTQMGQEVILRCVPISNHLYFYWYRQILGQKVEFLVSFYNNEISEKSEIFDDQFSVERPDGSNFTLKIRSTKLEDSAMYFCASQVDRTEQYFGPGTRLTVT.